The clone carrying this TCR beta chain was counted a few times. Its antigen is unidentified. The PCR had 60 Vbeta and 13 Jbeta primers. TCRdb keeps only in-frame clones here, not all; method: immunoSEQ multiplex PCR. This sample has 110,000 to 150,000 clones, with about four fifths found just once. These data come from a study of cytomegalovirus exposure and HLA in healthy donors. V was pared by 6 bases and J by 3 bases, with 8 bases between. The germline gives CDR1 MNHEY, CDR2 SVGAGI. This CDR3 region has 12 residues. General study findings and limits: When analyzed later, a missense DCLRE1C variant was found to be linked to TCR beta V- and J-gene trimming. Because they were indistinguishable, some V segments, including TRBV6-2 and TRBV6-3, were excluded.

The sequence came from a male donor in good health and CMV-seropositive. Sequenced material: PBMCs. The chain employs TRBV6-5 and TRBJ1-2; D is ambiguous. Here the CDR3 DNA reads TGTGCCAGCAGGACCCGGGACTATGGCTACACCTTC. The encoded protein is CASRTRDYGYTF.